The 15 T cell receptor beta chains in this list originate from one sample, sequenced in a study of blood T cell repertoires in COVID-19. Profiling relied on immunoSEQ multiplex PCR, and the TCRdb table lists in-frame clones only, not all of them. This repertoire shows about 68,000 clones, around 82% found once; its top ten account for approximately 8.8%. What was sequenced was peripheral blood. The receptor source for this set is a man in his fifties with active COVID-19.

This chain connects TRBV7-8 to TRBJ1-5; D possibly corresponds to TRBD1 (5 bases). From germline, CDR1 is SGHVS and CDR2 FQNEAQ. The CDR3 runs 14 residues. V lost 6 bases and J 4 bases, leaving 13 bases between the germline ends. The CDR3 coding sequence is TGTGCCAGCAGTTTCACAGGTCGGAATCAGCCCCAGCATTTT. This codes for CASSFTGRNQPQHF.

The rearrangement uses TRBV5-4 and TRBJ1-2, with 7 positions matching TRBD1. The J segment lost 8 bases and the V segment lost 4 bases, leaving 8 bases of the junction unmatched. Germline V gene sequence: CDR1 SGHNT, CDR2 YYREEE (reference sequence). This CDR3 has 13 amino acids. The chain's CDR3 is CASSRQGVDGYTF. The CDR3 DNA reads as TGTGCCAGCAGCCGGCAGGGGGTCGACGGCTACACCTTC.

CDR3 sequence (DNA): TGTGCCAGCAGTTTCCTGACAGGGTCCTACGAGCAGTACTTC. This codes for CASSFLTGSYEQYF. The V call is TRBV6-6, the J call TRBJ2-7, with 7 positions matching TRBD1. The junction had 4 bases not matched to a gene; V was cut back by 4 bases and J by 1 base. The CDR3 extends over 14 amino acids. Per the germline V gene, CDR1 is MNHNY and CDR2 is SVGAGI (reference sequence).

The J gene is TRBJ1-1, the V gene TRBV5-4, with TRBD1 identical over 10 bases. The junction had 12 bases not matched to a gene; V was cut back by 7 bases and J by 0 bases. CDR1 is SGHNT and CDR2 is YYREEE in the germline V gene (reference sequence). The length of the CDR3 is 17 residues. The CDR3 DNA sequence: TGTGCCAGCGGCCCGGGGACAGGGGTCCGCCTGAACACTGAAGCTTTCTTT. Amino acid sequence: CASGPGTGVRLNTEAFF.

The rearrangement joins TRBV9 to TRBJ2-7; a possible D gene is TRBD2 (6 bases). Germline lookup yields CDR1 SGDLS and CDR2 YYNGEE. This CDR3 comprises 15 residues. The ends were cut back, 0 bases at V and 0 bases at J, with 10 bases in the middle. The CDR3 DNA sequence: TGTGCCAGCAGCGTAGGTGGGACTCCCTCCTACGAGCAGTACTTC. Its translation is CASSVGGTPSYEQYF.

V gene TRBV18 combines with J gene TRBJ2-1, with 12 nucleotides matching TRBD2. Unmatched junction bases numbered 7, after V lost 3 bases and J lost 4 bases. CDR1 KGHSH and CDR2 LQKENI come from the germline V gene. The CDR3 covers 17 residues. For the CDR3, the DNA is TGTGCCAGCTCACCCCCAGGACTAGCGGGATATTACAATGAGCAGTTCTTC. It is translated as CASSPPGLAGYYNEQFF.

The J gene is TRBJ2-5, the V gene TRBV5-5; 10 bases align to TRBD1. CDR1 and CDR2 from the germline V gene are SGHKS and YYEKEE (reference sequence). The V gene end was trimmed by 0 bases and the J gene end by 2 bases; junction bases not matched to a gene: 7. The CDR3 is made up of 17 amino acids. For the CDR3, the DNA is TGTGCCAGCAGCTTGGGGCCAGGGACAGGGGAACAAGAGACCCAGTACTTC. Protein product: CASSLGPGTGEQETQYF.

The genes are TRBV6-5 and TRBJ2-4; weak D call: TRBD1 (6 bases). With 7 bases removed from V and 3 bases from J, the gap between germline ends came to 16 bases. Germline CDR1 MNHEY, CDR2 SVGAGI. The CDR3 has 15 amino acids. Written as DNA, the CDR3 is TGTGCCAGCAAAGGAACGACAGGTGACAAAAACATTCAGTACTTC. Translated, it gives CASKGTTGDKNIQYF.

The chain recombines TRBV6-5 with TRBJ1-1; D unresolved. The V end was cut by 3 bases, the J end by 0 bases, with 11 bases between. Germline V gene data show CDR1 as MNHEY and CDR2 as SVGAGI. CDR3 size: 15 residues. CDR3 coding DNA: TGTGCCAGCAGTTATTCACCGGTCATGAACACTGAAGCTTTCTTT. Its protein is CASSYSPVMNTEAFF.

This chain joins TRBV7-9 and TRBJ2-1; TRBD2 matches 10 bases. The J segment lost 7 bases and the V segment lost 11 bases, leaving 11 bases of the junction unmatched. The V gene's germline CDR1 is SEHNR and CDR2 FQNEAQ (reference sequence). The CDR3 has 14 residues. Here the CDR3 reads CAAGVSGGANEQFF. CDR3 sequence (DNA): TGTGCCGCGGGCGTGAGCGGGGGGGCAAATGAGCAGTTCTTC.

This clone was recorded many times. The chain employs TRBV29-1 and TRBJ2-2; no clear D gene. V shed 7 bases and J shed 8 bases, with 11 bases lying between them. This CDR3 contains 11 residues. Germline CDR1 and CDR2: SQVTM and ANQGSEA. The CDR3 DNA is TGCAGCGCTACCAAACAGGGGGAGCTGTTTTTT. This gives the protein CSATKQGELFF.

The genes are TRBV10-3 and TRBJ2-7; D is perhaps TRBD2 (5 bases). Trimming removed 7 bases from V and 0 bases from J, with 10 bases in between. The CDR3 is made up of 13 amino acids. Germline CDR1 is ENHRY and CDR2 is SYGVKD. The CDR3 bases are TGTGCCATCACCCGGGATCTCTCCTACGAGCAGTACTTC. Protein product: CAITRDLSYEQYF.

The chain uses TRBV7-6 and TRBJ2-7; perhaps TRBD1 as D (6 bases). This CDR3 is built from 16 residues. Germline V CDR1 and CDR2: SGHVS, FNYEAQ. Trimming shortened V by 0 bases and J by 3 bases, and 15 bases separated the two germline ends. DNA of the CDR3: TGTGCCAGCAGCTTAGCGGCCCAGGGGACGGACTACGAGCAGTACTTC. Its protein is CASSLAAQGTDYEQYF. Looking up the rest from reference TRBV7-6 and TRBJ2-7 gives the full variable domain: GAGVSQSPRYKVTKRGQDVALRCDPISGHVSLYWYRQALGQGPEFLTYFNYEAQQDKSGLPNDRFSAERPEGSISTLTIQRTEQRDSAMYRCASSLAAQGTDYEQYFGPGTRLTVT.

This clone was seen a single time. CDR3 in DNA: TGTGCCACGGGGGTCCGCTACAATGAGCAGTTCTTC. The encoded protein is CATGVRYNEQFF. The rearrangement links TRBV12-3 or TRBV12-4 to TRBJ2-1; weak D call: TRBD2 (6 bases). V lost 10 bases and J lost 3, with 10 bases in between. The CDR3 runs 12 residues.

The rearrangement uses TRBV30 and TRBJ1-5; 9 nucleotides agree with TRBD1. V lost 5 bases and J lost 2; bases outside the gene matches: 10. CDR1 and CDR2 from the germline V gene are GTSNPN and SVGIG (reference sequence). The CDR3 runs 16 residues. Here the CDR3 DNA reads TGTGCCTGGGACAGGGGGGGGGAATATGGCAATCAGCCCCAGCATTTT. Amino acids: CAWDRGGEYGNQPQHF.